Sequencing of this TCR beta chain was carried out in a study of regulatory T cells in long-lasting Graves disease. Investigators prepared the TCR beta libraries by applying iRepertoire HTBI primers and Arm-PCR of CDR3 regions. Original processing methods: The study identified 50 to 70 TRBV and 13 to 15 TRBJ segments across samples. TCRdb reanalysed the multiplex PCR reads using MiXCR and keeps one entry per CDR3 protein. Clone size and V and J calls follow TCRdb, not the original study. The sample records some 470,000 distinct CDR3 sequences, about 22% being singletons. The length of the CDR3 is 16 residues. Germline V CDR1 and CDR2: KGHDR, SFDVKD. The V end lost 1 base, the J end lost 0 bases, and 10 bases lay between the germline ends. Broader study findings: The study found TRBV28, TRBJ1-2 and TRBJ2-5 favored in persistent disease.

Described time point: persistent/refractory GD, antithyroid drugs over 5 years with positive TRAb. Extracted RNA from PBMCs served as the source of the TCR library. This clonotype has just a few counts. Antigen specificity is unknown. The sample here was peripheral blood mononuclear cells (PBMCs), taken when the disease was refractory, from a patient treated with antithyroid drugs. The receptor was derived from a female donor with Graves disease. The V gene is TRBV24-1, the J gene TRBJ2-3, with a possible D match to TRBD2 (6 bases). The CDR3 loop is CATSDFEGTSTDTQYF. The CDR3, as DNA: TGTGCCACCAGTGATTTCGAGGGGACTAGCACAGATACGCAGTATTTT.